A selection of T cell receptor beta chains follows, all from one sample in a study of blood T cell repertoires in COVID-19. Data came from immunoSEQ multiplex PCR; TCRdb stores just in-frame clones and leaves some out. The table has over 300,000 clones, approximately 89% seen once; the top ten hold 9.5%. The sequencing sample was made of PBMCs or T cells enriched from blood (not recorded which). The receptor set was obtained from a middle-aged woman who had recovered from COVID-19. The CDR3 runs from the conserved cysteine through the conserved F or W. D genes are given only for firm matches. The size entry is marked missing in some rows and otherwise reads once, few, many or a size class.

j_call: TRBJ2-7
clone_size: once
v_call: TRBV6-5
d_call: .
cdr3_aa: CASWGHAYEQYF
cdr3_nt: TGTGCCAGCTGGGGACATGCCTACGAGCAGTACTTC

j_call: TRBJ1-1
clone_size: .
v_call: TRBV28
d_call: .
cdr3_aa: CASSSPGQLEAFF
cdr3_nt: TGTGCCAGCAGTTCGCCGGGACAATTGGAAGCTTTCTTT

j_call: TRBJ2-3
clone_size: few
v_call: TRBV5-5
d_call: TRBD2
cdr3_aa: CASSLGAGPTDTQYF
cdr3_nt: TGTGCCAGCAGCTTGGGAGCGGGACCGACAGATACGCAGTATTTT

j_call: TRBJ1-2
clone_size: .
v_call: TRBV27
d_call: .
cdr3_aa: CASADMLYPNYGYTF
cdr3_nt: TGTGCCAGCGCTGACATGCTGTACCCTAACTATGGCTACACCTTC

j_call: TRBJ2-7
clone_size: .
v_call: TRBV19
d_call: .
cdr3_aa: CASSITWTGKSHEQYF
cdr3_nt: TGTGCCAGTAGTATAACTTGGACGGGAAAGTCCCACGAGCAGTACTTC

j_call: TRBJ1-5
clone_size: .
v_call: TRBV28
d_call: .
cdr3_aa: CATRQTNQPQHF
cdr3_nt: TGTGCCACCCGACAGACCAATCAGCCCCAGCATTTT

j_call: TRBJ2-1
clone_size: once
v_call: TRBV5-6
d_call: .
cdr3_aa: CASSYGDDEQFF
cdr3_nt: TGTGCCAGCAGCTACGGAGATGATGAGCAGTTCTTC

j_call: TRBJ2-7
clone_size: .
v_call: TRBV2
d_call: TRBD1
cdr3_aa: CASSPGQGFYEQYF
cdr3_nt: TGTGCCAGCAGCCCGGGACAGGGTTTCTACGAGCAGTACTTC

j_call: TRBJ2-1
clone_size: .
v_call: TRBV5-4
d_call: .
cdr3_aa: CASSLAEEGEQFF
cdr3_nt: TGTGCCAGCAGCTTGGCCGAGGAGGGTGAGCAGTTCTTC

j_call: TRBJ1-2
clone_size: .
v_call: TRBV12-3/TRBV12-4
d_call: .
cdr3_aa: CASSLGGDYGYTF
cdr3_nt: TGTGCCAGCAGTTTAGGGGGGGACTATGGCTACACCTTC

j_call: TRBJ2-7
clone_size: .
v_call: TRBV6-5
d_call: TRBD2
cdr3_aa: CASSRLAGDIEQYF
cdr3_nt: TGTGCCAGCAGTCGACTAGCGGGAGACATCGAGCAGTACTTC

j_call: TRBJ2-3
clone_size: once
v_call: TRBV11-1
d_call: TRBD2
cdr3_aa: CASSPGLAGGTDTQYF
cdr3_nt: TGTGCCAGCAGCCCAGGACTAGCGGGGGGAACAGATACGCAGTATTTT

j_call: TRBJ2-7
clone_size: .
v_call: TRBV25-1
d_call: TRBD1
cdr3_aa: CASSAQGAGYEQYF
cdr3_nt: TGTGCCAGCAGTGCTCAGGGGGCTGGTTACGAGCAGTACTTC

j_call: TRBJ2-7
clone_size: .
v_call: TRBV10-1
d_call: .
cdr3_aa: CASRPSVYYEQYF
cdr3_nt: TGCGCCAGCCGCCCTAGCGTTTATTACGAGCAGTACTTC

j_call: TRBJ2-4
clone_size: .
v_call: TRBV7-2
d_call: .
cdr3_aa: CASSSEWAPKNIQYF
cdr3_nt: TGTGCCAGCAGCTCCGAATGGGCCCCGAAAAACATTCAGTACTTC

j_call: TRBJ2-7
clone_size: .
v_call: TRBV12-3/TRBV12-4
d_call: TRBD1
cdr3_aa: CASSLGDSYEQYF
cdr3_nt: TGTGCCAGCAGTTTAGGGGACAGCTACGAGCAGTACTTC

j_call: TRBJ2-3
clone_size: .
v_call: TRBV28
d_call: .
cdr3_aa: CASRARGDTQYF
cdr3_nt: TGTGCCAGCAGGGCTAGAGGAGATACGCAGTATTTT

j_call: TRBJ1-5
clone_size: .
v_call: TRBV9
d_call: .
cdr3_aa: CASSVGSGGSNQPQHF
cdr3_nt: TGTGCCAGCAGCGTAGGTTCTGGAGGGAGCAATCAGCCCCAGCATTTT

j_call: TRBJ2-7
clone_size: once
v_call: TRBV12-5
d_call: .
cdr3_aa: CASGLPSDYTYEQYF
cdr3_nt: TGTGCTAGTGGTTTGCCCTCTGACTATACCTACGAGCAGTACTTC

j_call: TRBJ1-3
clone_size: few
v_call: TRBV19
d_call: .
cdr3_aa: CASSPRAGNTIYF
cdr3_nt: TGTGCCAGTAGTCCGCGTGCTGGAAACACCATATATTTT

j_call: TRBJ1-2
clone_size: .
v_call: TRBV6-5
d_call: .
cdr3_aa: CASSYSGGTVNGYTF
cdr3_nt: TGTGCCAGCAGTTACTCCGGGGGGACGGTTAATGGCTACACCTTC

j_call: TRBJ1-1
clone_size: .
v_call: TRBV23-1
d_call: .
cdr3_aa: CASTPLRTVNTEAFF
cdr3_nt: TGCGCCAGCACACCCTTGAGAACGGTGAACACTGAAGCTTTCTTT

j_call: TRBJ1-1
clone_size: .
v_call: TRBV12-3/TRBV12-4
d_call: .
cdr3_aa: CASSRGFTEAFF
cdr3_nt: TGTGCCAGCAGTAGGGGGTTCACTGAAGCTTTCTTT

j_call: TRBJ2-5
clone_size: .
v_call: TRBV18
d_call: .
cdr3_aa: CASSPPLRGQETQYF
cdr3_nt: TGTGCCAGCTCACCACCCCTCAGGGGCCAAGAGACCCAGTACTTC

j_call: TRBJ1-2
clone_size: few
v_call: TRBV27
d_call: TRBD1
cdr3_aa: CASSQDRGFGYTF
cdr3_nt: TGTGCCAGCAGCCAGGACAGGGGGTTTGGCTACACCTTC

j_call: TRBJ2-2
clone_size: once
v_call: TRBV13
d_call: TRBD1
cdr3_aa: CASSYLTTGGNTGELFF
cdr3_nt: TGTGCCAGCAGCTACTTGACCACAGGGGGGAACACCGGGGAGCTGTTTTTT

j_call: TRBJ2-1
clone_size: .
v_call: TRBV14
d_call: .
cdr3_aa: CASSLNAGEQFF
cdr3_nt: TGTGCCAGCAGCCTAAACGCCGGTGAGCAGTTCTTC

j_call: TRBJ2-7
clone_size: .
v_call: TRBV24-1
d_call: .
cdr3_aa: CATSLRDEQYF
cdr3_nt: TGTGCCACCAGTTTGAGGGACGAGCAGTACTTC

j_call: TRBJ1-5
clone_size: .
v_call: TRBV24-1
d_call: TRBD1
cdr3_aa: CATSDPTTGSNQPQHF
cdr3_nt: TGTGCCACCAGTGACCCCACGACAGGGTCAAATCAGCCCCAGCATTTT

j_call: TRBJ2-7
clone_size: once
v_call: TRBV7-2
d_call: TRBD2
cdr3_aa: CASSKLSGGAGEQYF
cdr3_nt: TGTGCCAGCAGCAAACTTAGCGGGGGGGCCGGAGAGCAGTACTTC

j_call: TRBJ1-2
clone_size: .
v_call: TRBV7-8
d_call: TRBD1
cdr3_aa: CASSFGTGWDYGYTF
cdr3_nt: TGTGCCAGCAGCTTTGGGACAGGGTGGGACTATGGCTACACCTTC

j_call: TRBJ2-7
clone_size: .
v_call: TRBV3-1/TRBV3-2
d_call: .
cdr3_aa: CASSLSGHGNAQYF
cdr3_nt: TGTGCCAGCAGCCTCTCCGGACATGGAAACGCGCAGTACTTC

j_call: TRBJ2-5
clone_size: .
v_call: TRBV12-3/TRBV12-4
d_call: .
cdr3_aa: CASSLSETQYF
cdr3_nt: TGTGCCAGCAGTTTATCGGAGACCCAGTACTTC

j_call: TRBJ1-4
clone_size: .
v_call: TRBV7-9
d_call: .
cdr3_aa: CASSLSTVDKKLFF
cdr3_nt: TGTGCCAGCAGCTTATCCACGGTCGATAAAAAACTGTTTTTT

j_call: TRBJ2-5
clone_size: .
v_call: TRBV29-1
d_call: TRBD2
cdr3_aa: CSVNPLAGGQETQYF
cdr3_nt: TGCAGCGTAAACCCACTAGCGGGGGGACAAGAGACCCAGTACTTC

j_call: TRBJ1-5
clone_size: .
v_call: TRBV28
d_call: .
cdr3_aa: CASSAQVNQPQHF
cdr3_nt: TGTGCCAGCAGTGCACAGGTGAATCAGCCCCAGCATTTT

j_call: TRBJ2-6
clone_size: .
v_call: TRBV11-3
d_call: .
cdr3_aa: CASSSRPDSYYSGANVLTF
cdr3_nt: TGTGCCAGCAGCTCCAGGCCGGACAGTTACTACTCTGGGGCCAACGTCCTGACTTTC

j_call: TRBJ1-1
clone_size: .
v_call: TRBV6-2/TRBV6-3
d_call: .
cdr3_aa: CASSYSPGMNTEAFF
cdr3_nt: TGTGCCAGCAGTTACTCGCCAGGGATGAACACTGAAGCTTTCTTT

j_call: TRBJ1-3
clone_size: .
v_call: TRBV19
d_call: TRBD1
cdr3_aa: CASSTTGPLSGNTIYF
cdr3_nt: TGTGCCAGTAGTACGACAGGGCCACTCTCTGGAAACACCATATATTTT

j_call: TRBJ2-2
clone_size: .
v_call: TRBV7-3
d_call: .
cdr3_aa: CASSLLGHDTGELFF
cdr3_nt: TGTGCCAGCAGCTTACTGGGACATGACACCGGGGAGCTGTTTTTT

j_call: TRBJ1-4
clone_size: .
v_call: TRBV9
d_call: TRBD1
cdr3_aa: CASSPQGTVDATNEKLFF
cdr3_nt: TGTGCCAGCAGCCCCCAGGGGACAGTCGACGCAACTAATGAAAAACTGTTTTTT

j_call: TRBJ2-2
clone_size: .
v_call: TRBV25-1
d_call: .
cdr3_aa: CASSSGDTGELFF
cdr3_nt: TGTGCCAGCTCCTCAGGGGACACCGGGGAGCTGTTTTTT

j_call: TRBJ1-1
clone_size: .
v_call: TRBV25-1
d_call: .
cdr3_aa: CASKGGGRHTEAFF
cdr3_nt: TGTGCCAGCAAAGGCGGAGGGAGGCACACTGAAGCTTTCTTT

j_call: TRBJ2-3
clone_size: .
v_call: TRBV3-1/TRBV3-2
d_call: TRBD1
cdr3_aa: CASSHGDRSRTDTQYF
cdr3_nt: TGTGCCAGCAGCCACGGGGACAGATCTCGCACAGATACGCAGTATTTT

j_call: TRBJ2-2
clone_size: .
v_call: TRBV3-1/TRBV3-2
d_call: TRBD2
cdr3_aa: CASRAGTSGNTGELFF
cdr3_nt: TGTGCCAGCAGGGCAGGGACTAGCGGAAACACCGGGGAGCTGTTTTTT

j_call: TRBJ2-1
clone_size: .
v_call: TRBV7-9
d_call: TRBD2
cdr3_aa: CASSVTSGGAGEQFF
cdr3_nt: TGTGCCAGCAGCGTTACTAGCGGGGGGGCCGGTGAGCAGTTCTTC

j_call: TRBJ1-2
clone_size: .
v_call: TRBV7-2
d_call: TRBD1
cdr3_aa: CASSLGGQGVRGYTF
cdr3_nt: TGTGCCAGCAGCTTAGGGGGACAGGGGGTGAGAGGCTACACCTTC

j_call: TRBJ2-7
clone_size: few
v_call: TRBV28
d_call: .
cdr3_aa: CASSFRLDTLSYEQYF
cdr3_nt: TGTGCCAGCAGTTTCCGCCTTGACACACTCTCCTACGAGCAGTACTTC

j_call: TRBJ2-6
clone_size: .
v_call: TRBV13
d_call: .
cdr3_aa: CASSLGRVSGANVLTF
cdr3_nt: TGTGCCAGCAGCTTAGGGAGAGTCTCTGGGGCCAACGTCCTGACTTTC

j_call: TRBJ1-3
clone_size: .
v_call: TRBV2
d_call: .
cdr3_aa: CASSEVNSGNTIYF
cdr3_nt: TGTGCCAGCAGTGAAGTCAACTCTGGAAACACCATATATTTT

j_call: TRBJ1-5
clone_size: .
v_call: TRBV28
d_call: TRBD1
cdr3_aa: CASSVPGQGYQPQHF
cdr3_nt: TGTGCCAGCAGTGTCCCGGGACAGGGTTATCAGCCCCAGCATTTT